Presented here are 24 T cell receptor beta chains from one specimen sequenced in a study of identical twins. TCRdb re-derived calls from the 5' RACE reads in MiXCR, one entry per CDR3 protein. The sample lists 550,000 to 700,000 distinct CDR3 sequences; approximately 21% were seen once. These data are also associated with another study on T cells expressing NK-cell markers.

Material for sequencing was PBMCs. Receptors were obtained from a woman aged 18 to 35 in good health.

This clonotype was detected only a few times. This chain joins TRBV12-3 or TRBV12-4 and TRBJ2-1; TRBD2 aligns across 11 bases. The V segment lost 2 bases and the J segment 3 bases; nucleotides outside the gene matches: 6. The CDR3 length is 17 residues. The CDR3 region is CASSLTNGLAGYNEQFF. In nucleotides, the CDR3 is TGTGCCAGCAGTTTAACGAATGGACTAGCGGGCTACAATGAGCAGTTCTTC.

This clonotype was seen a handful of times. The chain recombines TRBV12-3 or TRBV12-4 with TRBJ2-4, with TRBD2 as a possible D gene (7 bases). This CDR3 spans 16 amino acids. Trimming pared 5 bases from V and 0 bases from J, leaving 14 bases between. The CDR3 bases are TGTGCCAGCAGTCACGGGGGGCGCAGAGCCAAAAACATTCAGTACTTC. Its translation is CASSHGGRRAKNIQYF.

This clonotype occurred many times. The J gene is TRBJ2-3, the V gene TRBV10-1, with 8 bases lining up with TRBD2. The trim removed 3 bases at V and 5 bases at J, leaving 7 bases unmatched. The CDR3 sequence is 15 residues long. CDR1 and CDR2 from the germline V gene are WNHNN and SYGVQD (reference sequence). CDR3 sequence: CASSDSGSVLDTQYF. CDR3 sequence (DNA): TGCGCCAGCAGTGACAGCGGGAGTGTATTAGATACGCAGTATTTT.

This clonotype was seen only a few times. V and J are TRBV7-3 and TRBJ2-1, with TRBD2 as a possible D gene (6 bases). Trimming shortened V by 5 bases and J by 4 bases, and 15 bases separated the two germline ends. The germline V gene has CDR1 SGHTA and CDR2 FQGTGA. The CDR3 length is 15 residues. Here the CDR3 reads CASSTGPLAYNEQFF. CDR3 DNA sequence: TGTGCCAGCAGCACAGGCCCTCTAGCGTACAATGAGCAGTTCTTC.

The rearrangement links TRBV20-1 to TRBJ2-7, with D possibly being TRBD1 (5 bases). Germline V gives CDR1 DFQATT, CDR2 SNEGSKA (reference sequence). Trimming shortened V by 2 bases and J by 4 bases, and 18 bases separated the two germline ends. This CDR3 is 15 amino acids long. This CDR3 reads CSARSAQGSIYEQYF. CDR3 DNA sequence: TGCAGTGCTAGAAGCGCGCAGGGAAGTATTTACGAGCAGTACTTC.

J is TRBJ2-7 and V is TRBV4-2; perhaps D is TRBD1 or TRBD2 (5 bases each). Germline values: CDR1 LGHNA, CDR2 YNFKEQ. This CDR3 has 15 residues. V was clipped by 6 bases and J by 3 bases, with 18 bases between them. Here the CDR3 DNA reads TGTGCCAGCAGTACCCGGGACGAACAATTCTACGAGCAGTACTTC. Its protein product is CASSTRDEQFYEQYF.

V is TRBV20-1 and J is TRBJ2-7; 7 bases align to TRBD1. With 6 bases clipped from V and 3 bases from J, the junction kept 11 bases outside the gene matches. CDR1 and CDR2 from the germline V gene are DFQATT and SNEGSKA (reference sequence). The CDR3 is 14 residues long. CDR3 residues: CSARAGTASYEQYF. In DNA, the CDR3 is TGCAGTGCCCGAGCCGGGACAGCGAGCTACGAGCAGTACTTC.

This clonotype has at least ten counts. This CDR3 reads CASSLQNNEQFF. The CDR3 region has the DNA TGTGCCAGCAGTCTACAGAACAATGAGCAGTTCTTC. The genes are TRBV12-3 or TRBV12-4 and TRBJ2-1, with D hard to call. V was clipped by 5 bases and J by 5 bases, with 7 bases between them. The CDR3 is 12 amino acids.

This clonotype was detected a few times. The chain recombines TRBV6-1 with TRBJ2-1; 10 bases map to TRBD2. The V gene's germline CDR1 is MNHNS and CDR2 SASEGT. There are 17 residues in the CDR3. The ends lost 2 bases at V and 7 bases at J; junction bases unmatched: 11. For the CDR3, the DNA is TGTGCCAGCAGTGAATCCCGGACTAGCGGAAAACCGAATGAGCAGTTCTTC. Translation: CASSESRTSGKPNEQFF.

The chain combines TRBV29-1 with TRBJ2-2; D unresolved. The length of the CDR3 is 13 residues. Trimming shortened V by 7 bases and J by 1 base, and 10 bases separated the two germline ends. Germline assignment: CDR1 SQVTM and CDR2 ANQGSEA. The CDR3 sequence: CSADRGNTGELFF. CDR3 DNA sequence: TGCAGCGCTGATAGAGGGAACACCGGGGAGCTGTTTTTT.

The chain combines TRBV12-3 or TRBV12-4 with TRBJ1-2; D is possibly TRBD1 (6 bases). The CDR3 runs to 14 residues. The V and J ends lost 4 bases and 4 bases respectively, with 13 bases between them. In DNA form, the CDR3 reads TGTGCCAGCAGTTCCCAACAGGGACTCTATGGCTACACCTTC. As protein: CASSSQQGLYGYTF.

By share of the sample, this clonotype is medium-sized (0.01 to 0.1%). The chain joins TRBV6-4 to TRBJ2-3; 11 bases map to TRBD2. The CDR3 totals 15 residues. The ends lost 3 bases at V and 1 base at J; junction bases unmatched: 0. Per the germline V gene, CDR1 is MRHNA and CDR2 is SNTAGT. CDR3 residues: CASSETSGGTDTQYF. The CDR3 nucleotides are TGTGCCAGCAGTGAGACTAGCGGGGGCACAGATACGCAGTATTTT.

This clonotype was recorded at least ten times. The chain employs TRBV20-1 and TRBJ2-1; D might be TRBD1 or TRBD2, each matching 5 bases. The germline gives CDR1 DFQATT, CDR2 SNEGSKA (reference sequence). V lost 6 bases and J 3 bases, leaving 15 bases between the germline ends. The CDR3 consists of 14 residues. The CDR3 nucleotides read TGCAGTGCAATGGGACGTAACCTCTACAATGAGCAGTTCTTC. This encodes CSAMGRNLYNEQFF.

This clonotype was found a few times. The V call is TRBV5-6, the J call TRBJ2-1, with 9 bases identical to TRBD2. Germline values: CDR1 SGHDT, CDR2 YYEEEE. With V trimmed by 6 bases and J by 7 bases, 11 bases remained unmatched. This CDR3 comprises 15 residues. CDR3 protein: CASTQLAGPSNEQFF. DNA of the CDR3: TGTGCCAGCACCCAACTAGCGGGCCCGTCTAATGAGCAGTTCTTC.

V is TRBV3-1 and J is TRBJ2-1; TRBD2 matches at 11 bases. Germline assignment: CDR1 LGHDT and CDR2 YNNKEL (reference sequence). V lost 5 bases to trimming and J lost 5 bases; unmatched junction nucleotides: 5. The CDR3 runs 15 residues. The DNA of the CDR3 is TGTGCCAGCAGCAAGGGACTAGCGGCAAACAATGAGCAGTTCTTC. Encoded protein: CASSKGLAANNEQFF.

This clonotype was seen a few times. V is TRBV5-1 and J is TRBJ2-7; the D is unclear. The CDR3 covers 13 residues. From germline, CDR1 is SGHRS and CDR2 YFSETQ. V was clipped by 7 bases and J by 0 bases, with 11 bases between them. The CDR3 spells CASQRRSSYEQYF. Here the CDR3 DNA reads TGCGCCAGCCAACGGAGAAGCTCCTACGAGCAGTACTTC.

This chain connects TRBV12-3 or TRBV12-4 to TRBJ1-2, with no clear D. The germline V and J ends were trimmed by 5 bases and 0 bases, with 10 bases remaining between them. This CDR3 has 14 residues. CDR3 region: CASSQQIANYGYTF. As DNA, the CDR3 is TGTGCCAGCAGTCAACAGATAGCTAACTATGGCTACACCTTC.

The table lists this clonotype with a few counts. V is TRBV5-1 and J is TRBJ2-1; TRBD1 aligns across 9 bases. Germline V CDR1 and CDR2: SGHRS, YFSETQ. Trimming took 2 bases from V and 3 from J; bases not matched to a gene: 3. This CDR3 has 15 residues. CDR3 loop: CASSFWDRDYNEQFF. As DNA, the CDR3 is TGCGCCAGCAGCTTCTGGGACAGGGACTACAATGAGCAGTTCTTC.

This clonotype was observed a handful of times. The gene calls are TRBV2 and TRBJ1-2; 7 nucleotides agree with TRBD1. V shed 8 bases, J shed 6 bases, and the junction held 24 bases outside the gene matches. Germline lookup yields CDR1 SNHLY and CDR2 FYNNEI. This CDR3 region has 18 residues. In DNA form, the CDR3 reads TGTGCCAGCTCCACGACACGCGACAGGGCGATAAGAGCGGATGGCTACACCTTC. Its translation is CASSTTRDRAIRADGYTF.

The V gene is TRBV15, the J gene TRBJ2-3; D might be TRBD1 (5 bases). Germline V gene sequence: CDR1 LNHNV, CDR2 YYDKDF (reference sequence). Trimming cost V 3 bases and J 2 bases, with 9 bases left between them. This CDR3 contains 14 residues. CDR3 protein: CATSSRQLTDTQYF. CDR3 bases: TGTGCCACCAGCAGCCGACAGCTCACAGATACGCAGTATTTT.

The chain employs TRBV29-1 and TRBJ2-1; D may be TRBD1 (6 bases). V lost 4 bases, J lost 9 bases, and 19 bases lay in between. Germline CDR1 reads SQVTM; CDR2 reads ANQGSEA. The CDR3 totals 14 residues. CDR3 DNA sequence: TGCAGCGTTGTTGGGGGCCCTGGTGGCGGTGAGCAGTTCTTC. Translation gives CSVVGGPGGGEQFF.

This clonotype was picked up many times. V gene TRBV25-1 combines with J gene TRBJ1-1; TRBD1 aligns across 9 bases. From germline, CDR1 is MGHDK and CDR2 SYGVNS. The CDR3 runs 16 residues. The V and J ends lost 3 bases and 0 bases, in that order; junction bases with no gene match: 5. The CDR3 is CASSDRDREVNTEAFF. CDR3 DNA: TGTGCCAGCAGTGACCGGGACAGGGAGGTGAACACTGAAGCTTTCTTT.

The CDR3 region is CASSRKSSTDTQYF. Here the CDR3 DNA reads TGTGCCAGCAGCAGGAAATCTAGCACAGATACGCAGTATTTT. The J gene is TRBJ2-3, the V gene TRBV21-1. TRBV21-1 is flagged as a pseudogene. This CDR3 has 14 residues.

This chain's CDR3 is CASSSRTGGADTQYF. The CDR3 nucleotides read TGTGCCAGCAGCTCGCGGACAGGGGGCGCAGATACGCAGTATTTT. The V call is TRBV7-2, the J call TRBJ2-3, with 11 bases aligning to TRBD1. CDR1 and CDR2 from the germline V gene are SGHTA and FQGNSA. V lost 4 bases, J lost 4 bases, and 4 bases stayed unmatched. The CDR3 sequence is 15 residues long.